This T cell receptor beta chain was recorded in a study of CD8 T cells in Susac syndrome. Trimming left V 5 bases short and J 6 bases short, with 16 bases between. The CDR3 extends over 13 amino acids. Germline lookup yields CDR1 SQVTM and CDR2 ANQGSEA. TCR beta sequences were obtained from blood CD8+ and CD4+ T cells. Both CD4+ and CD8+ T cells were negatively isolated, and TEMRA cells underwent FACS enrichment. RNA, at about 0.45 to 1 ug, was reverse transcribed with random hexamers. The method of amplification for TCR beta CDR3 was immunoSEQ multiplex PCR, covering 54 Vbeta and 13 Jbeta. TCRdb re-analysed the immunoSEQ multiplex PCR reads in MiXCR, keeping a single row per CDR3 protein. The sample holds 330,000 or so distinct CDR3 sequences, 75% to 90% seen once.

The chain uses TRBV29-1 and TRBJ1-1, with a weak D call TRBD1 (5 bases). Sequences were obtained from CD8+ T cells from PBMCs. This receptor was identified in a human donor with multiple sclerosis. The CDR3 DNA sequence: TGCAGCGTTCGGGAGACAGTTGGGGCTGAAGCTTTCTTT. This translates into CSVRETVGAEAFF. Filled out from reference TRBV29-1 and TRBJ1-1, the complete variable domain reads SAVISQKPSRDICQRGTSLTIQCQVDSQVTMMFWYRQQPGQSLTLIATANQGSEATYESGFVIDKFPISRPNLTFSTLTVSNMSPEDSSIYLCSVRETVGAEAFFGQGTRLTVV.